This TCR beta chain was profiled in a study of T cell repertoires in cytomegalovirus infection. TCRdb analysed the reads with MiXCR anew, one entry per CDR3 protein. The sample carries approximately 220,000 distinct CDR3 sequences, 38% recorded once. This clonotype has a count of ten or more. Its antigen is currently unknown. V shed 4 bases, J shed 4 bases, and the junction held 6 bases outside the gene matches. This CDR3 has 15 residues. Looked up from germline, CDR1 is SGHNT and CDR2 is YYREEE (reference sequence). This TCR was recovered from a human donor in good health (CMV status not recorded). Some clones in this sample may be carry-over from other donors' samples. The sample in question was CD8+ T cells from cultured PBMCs, obtained from culture after CMV antigen stimulation. The rearrangement uses TRBV5-4 and TRBJ1-2; 11 bases line up with TRBD1. The CDR3 sequence is CASSTGTGGLYGYTF. CDR3 DNA: TGTGCCAGCAGCACGGGGACAGGGGGTCTCTATGGCTACACCTTC.